This T cell receptor beta chain was identified during a study of blood T cell repertoires in COVID-19. In the study overall: Samples of COVID-19 (acute and convalescent) were obtained from the United States, Italy and Spain.

Those enrolled in Seattle joined during active infection and were followed longitudinally afterward. The authors' processing: Amplification of reference gene primers provided the estimated nucleated cell counts. Produced via immunoSEQ multiplex PCR; TCRdb's table is partial and in-frame only. That table supplies the V and J calls and clone size; D and trimming were determined from the DNA. The sample has approximately 200,000 clones; around 90% are singletons. The TCR sequence derives from a man aged 25-45 years with COVID-19, enrolled during active disease. The sequencing sample was made of peripheral blood.

This chain's CDR3 is CASSLARSSQPQHF. The CDR3, as DNA: TGTGCCAGCAGCTTAGCAAGGAGTTCTCAGCCCCAGCATTTT. V usage is TRBV7-2 and J usage is TRBJ1-5, with D hard to call. V lost 0 bases and J 6 bases, leaving 9 bases between the germline ends. CDR1 and CDR2 (germline): SGHTA, FQGNSA. The CDR3 spans 14 residues.